Listed below are T cell receptor beta chains from one sample, sequenced in a study of blood T cells in healthy people across ages. TCRdb re-derived calls from the 5' RACE reads in MiXCR, one entry per CDR3 protein. This repertoire shows approximately 1.5 million distinct CDR3 sequences, roughly 43% found once; its top ten account for around 4%. Sequenced input: blood. The receptors originated from a woman aged 18-35 years in good health. Each CDR3 is given with its conserved first and last residue. D genes are given only for firm matches. Expanded clones get a size class; other rows say once, few or many, or leave the size out.

abundance	v_gene	j_gene	d_gene	CDR3nt	CDR3aa
many	TRBV5-1	TRBJ1-5	NA	TGCGCCAGCAGCCCAGACCGTTTGGGGTTTAGCAATCAGCCCCAGCATTTT	CASSPDRLGFSNQPQHF
NA	TRBV12-3/TRBV12-4	TRBJ2-7	NA	TGTGCCAGCAGTTTACTTCGGTACTACGAGCAGTACTTC	CASSLLRYYEQYF
NA	TRBV12-3/TRBV12-4	TRBJ2-3	TRBD2	TGTGCCAGCAGTTTCTGGACTAGAGGTACAGATACGCAGTATTTT	CASSFWTRGTDTQYF
NA	TRBV10-3	TRBJ2-3	NA	TGTGCCATCAGTGGGTTAGGCGGCACAGATACGCAGTATTTT	CAISGLGGTDTQYF
few	TRBV7-9	TRBJ1-1	NA	TGTGCCAGCAGCTTAGAAGGATTCGGGACTGAAGCTTTCTTT	CASSLEGFGTEAFF
NA	TRBV12-3/TRBV12-4	TRBJ2-1	TRBD2	TGTGCCAGCAGCCAGGGACTAGCGGTTTTGTACAATGAGCAGTTCTTC	CASSQGLAVLYNEQFF
few	TRBV24-1	TRBJ2-3	TRBD1	TGTGCCACCAGTGATTTAGGGACAGGGGCTCATATTAGCACAGATACGCAGTATTTT	CATSDLGTGAHISTDTQYF
NA	TRBV4-1	TRBJ1-2	NA	TGCGCCAGCAGCCTAGGCGGGGAGACTGGCTACACCTTC	CASSLGGETGYTF
few	TRBV29-1	TRBJ2-1	NA	TGCAGCGTTGACGGCAGGGTAAGCTACAATGAGCAGTTCTTC	CSVDGRVSYNEQFF
NA	TRBV7-2	TRBJ2-7	TRBD1	TGTGCCAGCAGCACCCTGACAGGGATCTACGAGCAGTACTTC	CASSTLTGIYEQYF
NA	TRBV3-1	TRBJ2-7	NA	TGTGCCAGCAGCCAAGAGCCTAGATACGAGCAGTACTTC	CASSQEPRYEQYF
NA	TRBV2	TRBJ2-1	TRBD2	TGTGCCAGCAGACCCCTTCCAGGACTAGACTACAATGAGCAGTTCTTC	CASRPLPGLDYNEQFF
few	TRBV27	TRBJ2-7	NA	TGTGCCAGCAGTTTATTTAGGGCTGGGGCCTACGAGCAGTACTTC	CASSLFRAGAYEQYF
NA	TRBV7-9	TRBJ2-1	NA	TGTGCCAGCAGCCCTACGACGGACTACTACAATGAGCAGTTCTTC	CASSPTTDYYNEQFF
NA	TRBV28	TRBJ2-7	TRBD1	TGTACCCCGGGACAGGGGCTTTACGAGCAGTACTTC	CTPGQGLYEQYF
few	TRBV4-1	TRBJ2-7	NA	TGCGCCAGCAGCCAAGTTCCAGACTACGAGCAGTACTTC	CASSQVPDYEQYF
NA	TRBV20-1	TRBJ2-1	NA	TGCAGTGCTAGAGACAGGGTCTACAATGAGCAGTTCTTC	CSARDRVYNEQFF
few	TRBV15	TRBJ2-4	TRBD2	TGTGCCACCAGCGGGCCTAGCGGGAAGGACGAAAACATTCAGTACTTC	CATSGPSGKDENIQYF
NA	TRBV7-3	TRBJ2-7	TRBD1	TGTGCCAGCAGCGCCGGGACAGTCGACGAGCAGTACTTC	CASSAGTVDEQYF
NA	TRBV6-1	TRBJ2-3	TRBD2	TGTGCCAGCAGCGGACCAGGGACTAGCGCCCACGGGGGCACAGATACGCAGTATTTT	CASSGPGTSAHGGTDTQYF
NA	TRBV6-6	TRBJ2-1	TRBD2	TGTGCCAGCAGTTACTCGACTAGCGGGAGTGCCTACAATGAGCAGTTCTTC	CASSYSTSGSAYNEQFF
few	TRBV10-3	TRBJ2-3	TRBD2	TGTGCCATCAGTCTAGCGGGGGGCACAGATACGCAGTATTTT	CAISLAGGTDTQYF
NA	TRBV4-3	TRBJ2-1	TRBD2	TGCGCCAGCAGCCAAGGATCGGGACTAGCTTCCCACAATGAGCAGTTCTTC	CASSQGSGLASHNEQFF
NA	TRBV12-3/TRBV12-4	TRBJ1-1	NA	TGTGCCAGCAGACAATCGTCGACAGTGGGGAACACTGAAGCTTTCTTT	CASRQSSTVGNTEAFF
NA	TRBV12-3/TRBV12-4	TRBJ1-6	NA	TGTGCCAGCAGTTTAGTCACAAGGGGATCACCCCTCCACTTT	CASSLVTRGSPLHF
NA	TRBV20-1	TRBJ1-2	NA	TGCAGTGCTAGAGAGCCGTACCGGGGACGGGTCTATGGCTACACCTTC	CSAREPYRGRVYGYTF
NA	TRBV6-5	TRBJ1-2	TRBD1	TGTGCCAGCAGTTCTTCCAGGGGGGCGTATGGCTGCACCTTC	CASSSSRGAYGCTF
few	TRBV13	TRBJ2-1	NA	TGTGCCCCAGGGCTGAATGAGCAGTTCTTC	CAPGLNEQFF
NA	TRBV20-1	TRBJ2-7	NA	TGCAGTGCTAGAGAGGGACACCTCTACAATGAGCAGTACTTC	CSAREGHLYNEQYF
many	TRBV5-1	TRBJ2-7	NA	TGCGCCAGCAGCTCCCGGTCGGGAACCTACGAGCAGTACTTC	CASSSRSGTYEQYF
NA	TRBV13	TRBJ2-7	TRBD2	TGTGCCAGCAGCACCAAGCGGGAGTGGTCCTACAATGAGCAGTACTTC	CASSTKREWSYNEQYF
NA	TRBV4-3	TRBJ1-2	NA	TGCGCCAGCAGCCAAGATCTAGGAGGGGTTTATGGCTACACCTTC	CASSQDLGGVYGYTF
NA	TRBV9	TRBJ2-5	NA	TGTGCCAGCACCCGAACGGGGTGGTCGGATGAGCAGTACTTC	CASTRTGWSDEQYF
NA	TRBV12-3/TRBV12-4	TRBJ2-5	NA	TGTGCCAGCACCTCCGATGGGGGGGAGACCCAGTACTTC	CASTSDGGETQYF
NA	TRBV27	TRBJ2-5	NA	TGTGCCAGCCCAGGGGACCCAACGATCCAAGAGACCCAGTACTTC	CASPGDPTIQETQYF
NA	TRBV27	TRBJ2-1	TRBD2	TGTGCCAGCAGTCCCTTAGCGGGAGTCAGTACCAATGAGCAGTTCTTC	CASSPLAGVSTNEQFF
NA	TRBV10-3	TRBJ2-1	NA	TGTGCCATCAGTGATTTAGGAATTCGGTACAATGAGCAGTTCTTC	CAISDLGIRYNEQFF
NA	TRBV20-1	TRBJ2-2	NA	TGCAGTGCTAGAGCCCGGACGTCAATTAACACCGGGGAGCTGTTTTTT	CSARARTSINTGELFF
few	TRBV6-2/TRBV6-3	TRBJ2-3	TRBD2	TGTGCCAGCACCTATCGGAGGCGGGGGACCTTGGATACGCAGTATTTT	CASTYRRRGTLDTQYF
once	TRBV18	TRBJ1-1	NA	TGTGCCAGCTCACCCTACGACAAGAACACTGAAGCTTTCTTT	CASSPYDKNTEAFF
once	TRBV3-1	TRBJ1-4	NA	TGTGCCAGCAGCCAAGATTTGGGGGTAATTAATGAAAAACTGTTTTTT	CASSQDLGVINEKLFF
NA	TRBV5-6	TRBJ1-6	NA	TGTGCCAGCAGCACCGCCCCTCCACCTATGAATTCACCCCTCCACTTT	CASSTAPPPMNSPLHF
NA	TRBV6-1	TRBJ2-3	TRBD2	TGTGCCAGCACACGAAAACTAGCGGGGGAGAAGTATTTT	CASTRKLAGEKYF
NA	TRBV29-1	TRBJ1-3	NA	TGCAGCGTTGGCTCCCTATCTGGAAACACCATATATTTT	CSVGSLSGNTIYF
NA	TRBV7-2	TRBJ2-5	NA	TGTGCCAGCAGCTCAGATTGGGGGGAAGAGACCCAGTACTTC	CASSSDWGEETQYF
NA	TRBV4-3	TRBJ2-1	NA	TGCGCCAGCGGCCAAGATGGGGATTCGCCGTACAATGAGCAGTTCTTC	CASGQDGDSPYNEQFF
few	TRBV5-5	TRBJ2-1	NA	TGTGCCAGCAGCTTTCAGGGAGAAACCTACAATGAGCAGTTCTTC	CASSFQGETYNEQFF
few	TRBV7-6	TRBJ2-7	TRBD2	TGTGCCAGCAGCCTACATCTAGCGGGGGAGTCCTACGAGCAGTACTTC	CASSLHLAGESYEQYF
NA	TRBV9	TRBJ2-3	TRBD2	TGTGCCAGCAGCGTTCTTCCTAGCGGCCTCACAGATACGCAGTATTTT	CASSVLPSGLTDTQYF
NA	TRBV5-1	TRBJ2-1	TRBD2	TGCGCCAGCAGCTTGCTTGCGGGAGGAGGTGACAATGAGCAGTTCTTC	CASSLLAGGGDNEQFF
few	TRBV20-1	TRBJ1-5	NA	TGCAGTGCTAGCTTCGGGACTCAGCTCGGTCAGCCCCAGCATTTT	CSASFGTQLGQPQHF
NA	TRBV11-2	TRBJ2-3	NA	TGTGCCAGCAGCTTAAGGCTTACGACTACCCGCACAGATACGCAGTATTTT	CASSLRLTTTRTDTQYF
NA	TRBV7-9	TRBJ2-7	TRBD1	TGTGCCAGCAGCAGCTCCGGGACAGGGTACCACGAGCAGTACTTC	CASSSSGTGYHEQYF